A selection of T cell receptor beta chains follows, all from one sample in a study of blood T cell repertoires in COVID-19. Method: immunoSEQ multiplex PCR; TCRdb's copy keeps in-frame clones and lacks some. The table has about 120,000 clones, 78% seen once. Sequencing input: peripheral blood. These receptors originate from a man aged 70-80 years with acute or convalescent COVID-19. The CDR3 runs from the conserved cysteine through the conserved F or W. The D gene is left open where the match is weak. Only part of the rows carry a size: once, few, many, or a class if the clone is expanded.

V gene	clone size	D gene	J gene	CDR3 DNA	CDR3 protein
TRBV6-5	NA	NA	TRBJ2-5	TGTGCCAGCAGTTATGCTGGAGAAGAGACCCAGTACTTC	CASSYAGEETQYF
TRBV6-2/TRBV6-3	NA	NA	TRBJ1-2	TGTGCCAGCAGTCATCAGACTACCGCCACTAACTATGGCTACACCTTC	CASSHQTTATNYGYTF
TRBV7-2	NA	NA	TRBJ2-5	TGTGCCAGCAGCCGCCAGCAAGAGACCCAGTACTTC	CASSRQQETQYF
TRBV11-3	NA	NA	TRBJ2-3	TGTGCCAGCAGCCAGGGGCAGGGAGACACAGATACGCAGTATTTT	CASSQGQGDTDTQYF
TRBV25-1	NA	NA	TRBJ2-3	TGTGCCAGCAGTGGGGCAGGGGGCACAGATACGCAGTATTTT	CASSGAGGTDTQYF
TRBV6-5	NA	TRBD1	TRBJ1-1	TGTGCCAGCTGGGGCGGGACAGGCCGAAGTGAAGCTTTCTTT	CASWGGTGRSEAFF
TRBV5-1	NA	NA	TRBJ2-5	TGCGCCAGCAGCTTGAGGGGGGGCTCGGAAGAGACCCAGTACTTC	CASSLRGGSEETQYF
TRBV5-6	many	NA	TRBJ2-7	TGTGCCAGCAGCTTGGGAGGCTGGGGGCGGCACGAGCAGTACTTC	CASSLGGWGRHEQYF
TRBV18	NA	NA	TRBJ2-5	TGTGCCAGCTCACCACCAATCGGGGGAGTTGAGACCCAGTACTTC	CASSPPIGGVETQYF
TRBV6-6	few	NA	TRBJ1-1	TGTGCCAGCAGTTACTCGTCTAGGTCGTGGAACACTGAAGCTTTCTTT	CASSYSSRSWNTEAFF
TRBV7-2	NA	NA	TRBJ1-1	TGTGCCAGCAGCTTAGGCCTCGGGGGAGTCATGAACACTGAAGCTTTCTTT	CASSLGLGGVMNTEAFF
TRBV7-2	NA	TRBD2	TRBJ2-5	TGTGCCAGCAGTTTGGCCGGGACTAGCGGGGGGGCGATGGCCCAGTACTTC	CASSLAGTSGGAMAQYF
TRBV4-3	once	TRBD1	TRBJ1-2	TGCGCCAGCAGCCAAGAGGGCGGGACAGGGTATGGCTACACCTTC	CASSQEGGTGYGYTF
TRBV5-1	NA	NA	TRBJ1-2	TGCGCCAGCTCAACAGGGCAGAACTATGGCTACACCTTC	CASSTGQNYGYTF
TRBV30	NA	TRBD1	TRBJ1-1	TGTGCCTGGACAGGGGGTTACACTGAAGCTTTCTTT	CAWTGGYTEAFF
TRBV18	NA	TRBD1	TRBJ1-1	TGTGCCAGCTCACCCGGACAGGGGGCGACTGAAGCTTTCTTT	CASSPGQGATEAFF
TRBV3-1/TRBV3-2	few	NA	TRBJ1-6	TGTGCCAGCAGCCAAGAAGGCCGGGGTAATTCACCCCTCCACTTT	CASSQEGRGNSPLHF